The table lists the clone carrying this T cell receptor beta chain with a few counts. Its antigen is not known. This sample stems from a study of T cell responses to AZD1222 COVID-19 vaccine. Study-level background: Second-dose schedules of about 4 or about 12 weeks were combined.

Deletions cut 4 bases from V and 2 bases from J, with 9 bases between. This CDR3 has 13 residues. CDR1 is MGHDK, CDR2 SYGVNS, per germline. Whole-study findings and limits: White British ancestry dominated among donors, who included more females, and clonal diversity was possibly underestimated.

Method: immunoSEQ multiplex PCR; TCRdb's copy keeps in-frame clones and lacks some. The table includes some 150,000 clones, less than 95% detected once. The genes are TRBV25-1 and TRBJ2-7; D possibly uses TRBD1 or TRBD2 (6 bases each). The TCR sequence derives from an adult in good health. Sequencing was performed on peripheral blood, taken on day 0 of AZD1222 vaccination. CDR3 region: CASSGGAAYEQYF. DNA of the CDR3: TGTGCCAGCAGTGGGGGGGCGGCCTACGAGCAGTACTTC.